A single sample is the source of the 20 T cell receptor beta chains below, sequenced in a study of T cell clones after liver transplantation. Produced via immunoSEQ multiplex PCR; TCRdb's table is partial and in-frame only. This table holds 50,000 or so clones, approximately 71% found once. The source was CD4+ T cells from blood, collected roughly 56 months after liver transplant. These receptor sequences come from a human patient who received a liver transplant. The graft donor may have contributed some T cells.

The chain employs TRBV2 and TRBJ2-1; TRBD2 matches 7 bases. CDR3 length equals 15 residues. The junction had 3 bases not matched to a gene; V was cut back by 3 bases and J by 1 base. Germline CDR1 reads SNHLY; CDR2 reads FYNNEI. CDR3 sequence (DNA): TGTGCCAGCAGTGAGGTCGGGGGGTCCTACAATGAGCAGTTCTTC. Encoded protein: CASSEVGGSYNEQFF.

V usage is TRBV29-1 and J usage is TRBJ2-1, with no clear D. V lost 4 bases to trimming and J lost 6 bases, with 19 bases between them. The CDR3 is made up of 15 amino acids. The germline V gene has CDR1 SQVTM and CDR2 ANQGSEA. Here the CDR3 DNA reads TGCAGCGTTGCGGGTCGCGGTAGGAGAGTCAATGAGCAGTTCTTC. Translated: CSVAGRGRRVNEQFF.

This clone has just one count. The CDR3 coding sequence is TGTGCCAGTACAGGGGGGTTCGGTGGAAACACCATATATTTT. Amino acid sequence: CASTGGFGGNTIYF. The chain recombines TRBV6-5 with TRBJ1-3, with 8 positions matching TRBD1. There are 14 residues in the CDR3. The germline gives CDR1 MNHEY, CDR2 SVGAGI. V shed 9 bases, J shed 3 bases, and the junction held 7 bases outside the gene matches.

This clone is termed medium-sized. The chain uses TRBV28 and TRBJ2-7; TRBD2 aligns across 10 bases. Germline CDR1 reads MDHEN; CDR2 reads SYDVKM. Losses at the gene ends were 2 bases for V and 1 base for J; bases not matched to a gene: 8. The length of the CDR3 is 17 residues. This chain's CDR3 is CASSLSGLAERSYEQYF. Here the CDR3 DNA reads TGTGCCAGCAGTTTAAGCGGACTAGCGGAGAGATCCTACGAGCAGTACTTC.

This clone was seen only a few times. The gene calls are TRBV29-1 and TRBJ2-1; 12 nucleotides line up with TRBD1. V was pared by 6 bases and J by 12 bases, with 9 bases of the junction left unmatched. In germline, CDR1 is SQVTM, CDR2 ANQGSEA. The CDR3 extends over 13 amino acids. The CDR3 DNA reads TGCAGCGTAGCCGGGACAGGGGGCGATTCGCAGTTCTTC. It specifies CSVAGTGGDSQFF.

This clone was recorded only once. The chain joins TRBV28 to TRBJ2-7; 9 nucleotides line up with TRBD1. This CDR3 is 14 amino acids long. The germline gives CDR1 MDHEN, CDR2 SYDVKM. The junction had 5 bases not matched to a gene; V was cut back by 6 bases and J by 2 bases. The CDR3 DNA reads as TGTGCCAGCAGACAGGGGGCTCGTACCTACGAGCAGTACTTC. It codes for CASRQGARTYEQYF.

This sequence joins TRBV7-2 and TRBJ1-5; 9 nucleotides match TRBD1. Germline CDR1 reads SGHTA; CDR2 reads FQGNSA. The CDR3 runs 16 residues. Trimming took 3 bases from V and 7 from J; bases not matched to a gene: 10. The CDR3 spells CASSFSTGGARQPQHF. CDR3 DNA sequence: TGTGCCAGCAGCTTTTCGACAGGGGGTGCACGGCAGCCCCAGCATTTT.

V gene TRBV28 combines with J gene TRBJ1-5; possibly TRBD1 for D (5 bases). The germline V and J ends were trimmed by 6 bases and 7 bases, with 22 bases remaining between them. The germline gives CDR1 MDHEN, CDR2 SYDVKM. The CDR3 runs to 16 residues. The CDR3 is CASRRETEAYWQPQHF. The CDR3 DNA reads TGTGCCAGCAGGAGGGAGACAGAAGCTTATTGGCAGCCCCAGCATTTT.

The CDR3 DNA reads TGTGCCAGCAGTGAAAGGACCCATAGCTCCTACGAGCAGTACTTC. It translates to CASSERTHSSYEQYF. The chain carries TRBV6-1 and TRBJ2-7; no reliable D call. In germline, CDR1 is MNHNS, CDR2 SASEGT. Deletions cut 2 bases from V and 0 bases from J, with 11 bases between. CDR3 length: 15 residues.

This clone was detected ten times or more. This chain links TRBV4-2 with TRBJ1-4; 9 bases fit TRBD1. Germline V CDR1 and CDR2: LGHNA, YNFKEQ. The CDR3 contains 15 residues. V gave up 5 bases and J gave up 8 bases; unmatched junction bases: 9. In nucleotides, the CDR3 is TGTGCCAGCAGCGATCGCGCGGGACAGGGAGAAAAACTGTTTTTT. This codes for CASSDRAGQGEKLFF.

Of note for this clone: An end of the junction does not agree with germline; a read error may underlie this. The rearrangement joins TRBV7-7 to TRBJ2-5; perhaps TRBD2 as D (6 bases). This CDR3 is 16 amino acids long. Germline assignment: CDR1 SSHAT and CDR2 FNYEAQ (reference sequence). In DNA form, the CDR3 reads TGTGCTAGCAGCTTAGCGGCAGGGTCGGATCGAGAGACCCAGTACTTC. It specifies CASSLAAGSDRETQYF.

This clone was recorded a few times. The CDR3 sequence is CASSQALGTGQETQYF. The CDR3 coding sequence is TGCGCCAGCAGCCAAGCCCTCGGGACAGGTCAAGAGACCCAGTACTTC. V gene TRBV4-1 combines with J gene TRBJ2-5, with TRBD1 identical over 8 bases. Germline V gives CDR1 MGHRA, CDR2 YSYEKL. The CDR3 is made up of 16 amino acids. The V segment lost 1 base and the J segment 2 bases; nucleotides outside the gene matches: 6.

This clone was observed a handful of times. The genes are TRBV29-1 and TRBJ1-1; D unclear. Trimming stripped 4 bases from V and 1 base from J, with 10 bases between. The CDR3 sequence is 13 residues long. The germline gives CDR1 SQVTM, CDR2 ANQGSEA. DNA for the CDR3: TGCAGCGTTGCAGCCGTGGGGAACACTGAAGCTTTCTTT. It is translated as CSVAAVGNTEAFF.

This clone appeared a single time. V gene TRBV27 combines with J gene TRBJ1-5; unclear D gene. Trimming left V 3 bases short and J 1 base short, with 10 bases between. Germline assignment: CDR1 MNHEY and CDR2 SMNVEV (reference sequence). The CDR3 has 15 amino acids. The CDR3 sequence: CASSLGQESNQPQHF. Written as DNA, the CDR3 is TGTGCCAGCAGTTTGGGCCAAGAGAGCAATCAGCCCCAGCATTTT.

The J gene is TRBJ1-2, the V gene TRBV6-1, with D perhaps matching TRBD1 (5 bases). The CDR3 is 15 amino acids. Trimming took off 2 bases at V and 8 bases at J, with 18 bases between the two ends. The germline V gene has CDR1 MNHNS and CDR2 SASEGT. CDR3 loop: CASSEPAGQIGGYTF. In DNA form, the CDR3 reads TGTGCCAGCAGTGAACCCGCAGGGCAGATTGGAGGCTACACCTTC.

The gene calls are TRBV10-1 and TRBJ2-2; D unresolved. The CDR3 loop spans 14 amino acids. V dropped 3 bases and J dropped 5 bases, with 10 bases sitting between them. The germline gives CDR1 WNHNN, CDR2 SYGVQD (reference sequence). The CDR3 DNA is TGCGCCAGCAGTGACCCGGACGGGACCGGGGAGCTGTTTTTT. Its protein product is CASSDPDGTGELFF.

V usage is TRBV7-9 and J usage is TRBJ2-2, with 8 bases matching TRBD1. CDR1 is SEHNR and CDR2 is FQNEAQ in the germline V gene (reference sequence). The CDR3 extends over 16 amino acids. The J segment lost 0 bases and the V segment lost 4 bases, leaving 4 bases of the junction unmatched. CDR3 in DNA: TGTGCCAGCAGCTCTAGGACAGGGTCGAACACCGGGGAGCTGTTTTTT. Protein: CASSSRTGSNTGELFF.

The chain uses TRBV2 and TRBJ2-4; 10 nucleotides match TRBD2. Germline CDR1 and CDR2: SNHLY and FYNNEI. This CDR3 spans 15 amino acids. With V trimmed by 6 bases and J by 1 base, 3 bases remained unmatched. The CDR3 DNA reads TGTGCCAGCAGACCAGCGGGGGGGGCCAAAAACATTCAGTACTTC. It codes for CASRPAGGAKNIQYF. Full variable domain (outside the CDR3, taken from reference TRBV2 and TRBJ2-4): EPEVTQTPSHQVTQMGQEVILRCVPISNHLYFYWYRQILGQKVEFLVSFYNNEISEKSEIFDDQFSVERPDGSNFTLKIRSTKLEDSAMYFCASRPAGGAKNIQYFGAGTRLSVL.

This sequence joins TRBV6-1 and TRBJ1-2; 8 nucleotides match TRBD1. V was pared by 7 bases and J by 3 bases, with 10 bases of the junction left unmatched. CDR3 length equals 15 residues. Germline V CDR1 and CDR2: MNHNS, SASEGT. As DNA, the CDR3 is TGTGCCAGCAACACTCACGACAGGGGAGACTATGGCTACACCTTC. Its protein is CASNTHDRGDYGYTF.

The chain is built from TRBV19 and TRBJ2-2, with 8 bases matching TRBD1. The CDR3 is made up of 15 amino acids. V lost 5 bases, J lost 5 bases, and 7 bases stayed unmatched. The germline CDR1 and CDR2 sequences are LNHDA and SQIVND (reference sequence). The CDR3 reads CASSLQGGPTGELFF. DNA of the CDR3: TGTGCCAGTAGTTTACAGGGGGGCCCAACCGGGGAGCTGTTTTTT.